Described below is a single T cell receptor beta chain sequence and its context. The record originates from a study of blood T cell repertoires in COVID-19. Sequencing used immunoSEQ multiplex PCR; TCRdb keeps in-frame clones, though not all of them. The table lists 220,000 or so clones, 65% to 85% of them singletons, with 3% to 4% in the top ten. Individuals drawn from around 25 US areas were about 18 to 89 years old. Cohorts were determined from participant-reported clinical history. The sequence was obtained from a woman aged 60-70 years who had recovered from COVID-19. Input material: PBMCs or T cells enriched from blood (not recorded which).

The CDR3 spells CASSSVYQETQYF. CDR3 in DNA: TGTGCCAGCTCTTCCGTGTACCAAGAGACCCAGTACTTC. V usage is TRBV6-5 and J usage is TRBJ2-5; D remains ambiguous. Germline loops: CDR1 MNHEY, CDR2 SVGAGI. The CDR3 is 13 amino acids. Trimming removed 8 bases from V and 0 bases from J, with 10 bases in between.